The 12 T cell receptor beta chains below were found in one sample sequenced in a study of T cells in Graves' hyperthyroidism and ophthalmopathy. Amplification of TCR beta CDR3 regions was performed using RNA transcripts as template. The HTBI primer set drove a first-round RT-PCR of the TCR CDR3. Using its own MiXCR run on the multiplex PCR reads, TCRdb lists one record per CDR3 protein. The sample includes 500,000 to 650,000 distinct CDR3 sequences, approximately 48% of them seen just once. The specimen was peripheral blood or thyroid tissue (not recorded which). These receptors were obtained from an adult woman with Graves' disease, either hyperthyroidism or ophthalmopathy (not recorded which).

This clonotype was counted once. The chain combines TRBV5-1 with TRBJ1-1; D unclear. The CDR3 has 16 amino acids. CDR1 is SGHRS, CDR2 YFSETQ, per germline. Between the trimmed V and J ends, which lost 3 bases and 5 bases, there was a span of 20 bases. DNA of the CDR3: TGCGCCAGCAGCTCCCAAAGGAACAGCGAACTAACTGAAGCTTTCTTT. This translates into CASSSQRNSELTEAFF. The variable domain in full, with the rest retrieved from reference TRBV5-1 and TRBJ1-1, is KAGVTQTPRYLIKTRGQQVTLSCSPISGHRSVSWYQQTPGQGLQFLFEYFSETQRNKGNFPGRFSGRQFSNSRSEMNVSTLELGDSALYLCASSSQRNSELTEAFFGQGTRLTVV.

This clonotype was seen repeatedly, ten times or more. The rearrangement links TRBV11-2 to TRBJ2-2; 7 bases line up with TRBD2. CDR1 and CDR2 from the germline V gene are SGHAT and FQNNGV. The CDR3 is 17 residues long. J lost 0 bases, V lost 5 bases, and 9 bases had no gene match. The CDR3 region has the DNA TGTGCCAGCAGCCCTAAAGCGGGATCAGCGAACACCGGGGAGCTGTTTTTT. The encoded protein is CASSPKAGSANTGELFF.

The chain combines TRBV15 with TRBJ2-5; 7 bases map to TRBD1. Germline lookup yields CDR1 LNHNV and CDR2 YYDKDF (reference sequence). This CDR3 is 15 amino acids long. The J segment lost 9 bases and the V segment lost 1 base, leaving 11 bases of the junction unmatched. The CDR3 sequence: CATSRGQGGSQPQYF. CDR3 coding DNA: TGTGCCACCAGCAGAGGTCAAGGGGGCAGTCAGCCCCAGTACTTC.

The chain uses TRBV5-1 and TRBJ2-2; D remains ambiguous. CDR1 SGHRS and CDR2 YFSETQ come from the germline V gene. The CDR3 length is 14 residues. V dropped 2 bases and J dropped 9 bases, with 14 bases sitting between them. CDR3 loop: CASSLMAGERELFF. The CDR3 DNA sequence: TGCGCCAGCAGCTTAATGGCCGGCGAGAGGGAGCTGTTTTTT.

This chain joins TRBV12-3 or TRBV12-4 and TRBJ1-6; D gene uncertain. The CDR3 is made up of 15 amino acids. The V end was cut by 3 bases, the J end by 8 bases, with 14 bases between. In DNA, the CDR3 is TGTGCCAGCAGTTTTAAGGTGGGGTCAGATTCACCCCTCCACTTT. It yields the protein CASSFKVGSDSPLHF.

This rearrangement joins TRBV20-1 to TRBJ1-2; perhaps TRBD1 as D (6 bases). V lost 7 bases and J 6 bases, leaving 24 bases between the germline ends. There are 15 residues in the CDR3. CDR1 is DFQATT, CDR2 SNEGSKA, per germline (reference sequence). CDR3 bases: TGCAGTGTGGCCGGGGACACTTCCGGGGACGATGGCTACACCTTC. It yields the protein CSVAGDTSGDDGYTF.

In its sample, this clonotype was seen a few times. This sequence joins TRBV24-1 and TRBJ2-5; D may correspond to TRBD1 or TRBD2 (5 bases each). CDR1 is KGHDR, CDR2 SFDVKD, per germline. The CDR3 runs 16 residues. Trimming removed 5 bases at V and 5 bases at J, with 20 bases between. Here the CDR3 reads CATSASGWGSGETQYF. Written as DNA, the CDR3 is TGTGCCACCAGTGCTAGTGGTTGGGGGAGTGGGGAGACCCAGTACTTC.

J is TRBJ1-5 and V is TRBV10-3; D remains ambiguous. Germline values: CDR1 ENHRY, CDR2 SYGVKD. CDR3 length: 13 residues. Trimming pared 5 bases from V and 3 bases from J, leaving 8 bases between. The CDR3 loop reads CAISPGDNQPQHF. CDR3 in DNA: TGTGCCATCAGTCCAGGTGACAATCAGCCCCAGCATTTT.

This clonotype showed up many times. The chain employs TRBV5-6 and TRBJ1-3; 7 positions agree with TRBD1. Germline CDR1 is SGHDT and CDR2 is YYEEEE. Unmatched junction bases numbered 1, after V lost 2 bases and J lost 2 bases. The CDR3 extends over 14 amino acids. The chain's CDR3 is CASSFTGAGNTIYF. The CDR3 region has the DNA TGTGCCAGCAGCTTCACAGGGGCTGGAAACACCATATATTTT.

The V and J genes are TRBV25-1 and TRBJ1-4, with D possibly TRBD1 on 5 matching bases. The V gene lost 4 bases and the J gene lost 3 bases, with 12 bases spanning the gap. Germline assignment: CDR1 MGHDK and CDR2 SYGVNS. This CDR3 comprises 15 residues. The CDR3, as DNA: TGTGCCAGCAGTGCCCCCGGGACTGCTAATGAAAAACTGTTTTTT. It codes for CASSAPGTANEKLFF.

Of note for this clonotype: The conserved phenylalanine or tryptophan is not found at the CDR3 terminus, so this likely reflects a read error. No DNA is shown, since the ends of the CDR3 on it are uncertain; the CDR3 is the one TCRdb lists. The chain carries TRBV12-3 or TRBV12-4 and TRBJ1-1. The CDR3 adds up to 10 amino acids, both ends counted. The CDR3 is CASTSLYSFS.

This clonotype was seen only a few times. The chain uses TRBV6-1 and TRBJ2-5, with D possibly being TRBD2 (6 bases). From germline, CDR1 is MNHNS and CDR2 SASEGT. V gave up 8 bases and J gave up 3 bases, with 25 bases separating them. The CDR3 extends over 17 amino acids. The CDR3 spells CASRRLNRGLLEETQYF. The CDR3, as DNA: TGTGCCAGCCGGCGGTTAAATCGGGGACTCTTAGAAGAGACCCAGTACTTC.